These 20 T cell receptor beta chains originate from one sample sequenced in a study of blood T cell repertoires in COVID-19. Profiled with immunoSEQ multiplex PCR; TCRdb holds only in-frame clones, not every one. This sample has roughly 430,000 clones; roughly 87% occur once, and the top ten carry approximately 2.1%. The source material was PBMCs or T cells enriched from blood (not recorded which). Receptors were obtained from a woman aged 40 to 49 with acute COVID-19.

This clone was recorded only once. V usage is TRBV5-8 and J usage is TRBJ1-4; D call uncertain. Germline loops: CDR1 SGHTS, CDR2 YDEGEE. Trimming took off 3 bases at V and 0 bases at J, with 12 bases between the two ends. This CDR3 contains 16 residues. The CDR3 coding sequence is TGTGCCAGCAGCTGGTATCGGGGAGCAACTAATGAAAAACTGTTTTTT. Encoded protein: CASSWYRGATNEKLFF.

About this clone: Other DNA sequences from this sample encode an identical CDR3 as well. This chain joins TRBV5-1 and TRBJ1-3; no reliable D call. V was trimmed by 0 bases and J by 0 bases, leaving 7 bases between them. The CDR3 runs to 15 residues. Germline assignment: CDR1 SGHRS and CDR2 YFSETQ. CDR3 nucleotides: TGCGCCAGCAGCTTGGCCGTTAACTCTGGAAACACCATATATTTT. Translation: CASSLAVNSGNTIYF.

The V and J genes are TRBV2 and TRBJ2-7, with TRBD1 identical over 7 bases. Germline CDR1 reads SNHLY; CDR2 reads FYNNEI. CDR3 length equals 14 residues. The V segment lost 5 bases and the J segment 2 bases; nucleotides outside the gene matches: 6. The CDR3, as DNA: TGTGCCAGCAGTTTTATCGGGACAGCCTACGAGCAGTACTTC. It yields the protein CASSFIGTAYEQYF.

The chain recombines TRBV18 with TRBJ1-3; D call uncertain. The V end lost 2 bases, the J end lost 0 bases, and 17 bases lay between the germline ends. Per the germline V gene, CDR1 is KGHSH and CDR2 is LQKENI. The CDR3 runs 18 residues. CDR3 in DNA: TGTGCCAGCTCACCAGGAGGTAATCGGGGAACCTCTGGAAACACCATATATTTT. It specifies CASSPGGNRGTSGNTIYF.

This clone appeared a few times. V gene TRBV3-1 (or the pseudogene TRBV3-2) combines with J gene TRBJ2-1, with a possible D match to TRBD2 (5 bases). Trimming took off 1 base at V and 4 bases at J, with 14 bases between the two ends. CDR1 and CDR2 from the germline V gene are LGHDT and YNNKEL (reference sequence). This CDR3 contains 16 residues. CDR3 bases: TGTGCCAGCAGCCAAGGTAGTCCCGAGGGATACAATGAGCAGTTCTTC. As protein: CASSQGSPEGYNEQFF.

This chain uses TRBV11-2 with TRBJ2-1; 7 positions match TRBD2. The CDR3 has 14 amino acids. V was clipped by 5 bases and J by 4 bases; unmatched bases: 5. Germline V gene lookup returns CDR1 SGHAT and CDR2 FQNNGV. The CDR3 spells CASSRRGSYNEQFF. The CDR3 DNA reads TGTGCCAGCAGCCGGCGGGGGAGTTACAATGAGCAGTTCTTC.

J is TRBJ2-5 and V is TRBV7-6; TRBD1 matches 10 bases. V dropped 5 bases and J dropped 5; count of bases not matched to a gene: 5. The CDR3 extends over 14 amino acids. Germline loops: CDR1 SGHVS, CDR2 FNYEAQ. The DNA of the CDR3 is TGTGCCAGCAGCCCGGGACAGGGGACTGAGACCCAGTACTTC. This translates into CASSPGQGTETQYF.

This clone was found a few times. The chain joins TRBV25-1 to TRBJ1-2; the D gene is possibly TRBD1 (6 bases). The CDR3 sequence is 14 residues long. Looked up from germline, CDR1 is MGHDK and CDR2 is SYGVNS. Trimming removed 3 bases from V and 4 bases from J, with 12 bases in between. Written as DNA, the CDR3 is TGTGCCAGCAGTGATCCCACAGGGTTCTATGGCTACACCTTC. Its protein product is CASSDPTGFYGYTF.

The chain's CDR3 is CASSYLGTGNTGELFF. CDR3 nucleotide sequence: TGTGCCAGCAGTTATTTAGGGACAGGGAACACCGGGGAGCTGTTTTTT. V gene TRBV6-5 combines with J gene TRBJ2-2, with 8 nucleotides matching TRBD1. The ends lost 3 bases at V and 1 base at J; junction bases unmatched: 4. CDR1 and CDR2 from the germline V gene are MNHEY and SVGAGI. This CDR3 has 16 amino acids.

Here the CDR3 DNA reads TGTGCCAGTCAGCGGGGGGCCTGGGATACGCAGTATTTT. Translation gives CASQRGAWDTQYF. V gene TRBV6-5 combines with J gene TRBJ2-3, with 9 bases that match TRBD2. Germline CDR1 reads MNHEY; CDR2 reads SVGAGI. The V gene end was trimmed by 9 bases and the J gene end by 6 bases; junction bases not matched to a gene: 7. The length of the CDR3 is 13 residues.

The chain joins TRBV30 to TRBJ2-3; 10 bases are a match to TRBD2. CDR1 is GTSNPN, CDR2 SVGIG, per germline (reference sequence). The CDR3 sequence is 15 residues long. V dropped 0 bases and J dropped 5; count of bases not matched to a gene: 5. CDR3 residues: CAWSVTSGNRDTQYF. The CDR3 nucleotides are TGTGCCTGGAGTGTAACTAGCGGGAACCGAGATACGCAGTATTTT.

The chain has TRBV5-4 and TRBJ1-2, with D possibly TRBD1 on 6 matching bases. CDR3 length: 15 amino acids. Germline CDR1 and CDR2: SGHNT and YYREEE (reference sequence). V shed 3 bases and J shed 9 bases, with 21 bases lying between them. The CDR3 sequence is CASSSLSQGPSSYTF. The DNA for the CDR3 is TGTGCCAGCAGCTCCTTAAGCCAGGGGCCATCTAGCTACACCTTC.

J is TRBJ1-2 and V is TRBV3-1 (or the pseudogene TRBV3-2); TRBD1 aligns across 7 bases. Trimming cost V 3 bases and J 6 bases; bases outside gene matches: 10. Germline V CDR1 and CDR2: LGHDT, YNNKEL (reference sequence). The CDR3 is made up of 15 amino acids. CDR3 coding DNA: TGTGCCAGCAGCCATACTTCGGGACAGCAAAATGGCTACACCTTC. It specifies CASSHTSGQQNGYTF.

The rearrangement joins TRBV24-1 to TRBJ2-2; D not resolved. Trimming took 3 bases from V and 0 from J, leaving 10 bases between them. Germline CDR1 is KGHDR and CDR2 is SFDVKD. The CDR3 is 16 residues long. The CDR3 region is CATSDPTGTNTGELFF. The DNA of the CDR3 is TGTGCCACCAGTGATCCGACTGGAACGAACACCGGGGAGCTGTTTTTT.

V and J are TRBV11-2 and TRBJ2-5; D unresolved. With 6 bases removed from V and 2 bases from J, the gap between germline ends came to 16 bases. CDR1 is SGHAT, CDR2 FQNNGV, per germline. The CDR3 loop spans 15 amino acids. The CDR3 coding sequence is TGTGCCAGCAGTCCTCTACGAATCGCTCAAGAGACCCAGTACTTC. Amino acid sequence: CASSPLRIAQETQYF. Using reference TRBV11-2 and TRBJ2-5 for the parts outside the CDR3, the full variable domain is EAGVAQSPRYKIIEKRQSVAFWCNPISGHATLYWYQQILGQGPKLLIQFQNNGVVDDSQLPKDRFSAERLKGVDSTLKIQPAKLEDSAVYLCASSPLRIAQETQYFGPGTRLLVL.

Here the CDR3 reads CASSDSHSTDTQYF. For the CDR3, the DNA is TGTGCCAGCAGCGACTCGCACAGCACAGATACGCAGTATTTT. The V call is TRBV9, the J call TRBJ2-3; unclear D gene. CDR3 length: 14 amino acids. The germline gives CDR1 SGDLS, CDR2 YYNGEE. V was pared by 3 bases and J by 0 bases, with 8 bases between.

The V and J genes are TRBV4-1 and TRBJ1-1, with 7 bases aligning to TRBD1. Germline V CDR1 and CDR2: MGHRA, YSYEKL. The trim removed 3 bases at V and 0 bases at J, leaving 4 bases unmatched. The CDR3 totals 15 residues. The chain's CDR3 is CASSHTGEVNTEAFF. The CDR3 DNA is TGCGCCAGCAGCCACACAGGGGAGGTGAACACTGAAGCTTTCTTT.

The CDR3 loop reads CASSGHGVPTF. CDR3 coding DNA: TGTGCCAGTAGTGGGCACGGGGTCCCTACCTTC. The V and J genes are TRBV19 and TRBJ1-2; D is unresolved. From germline, CDR1 is LNHDA and CDR2 SQIVND (reference sequence). V was pared by 5 bases and J by 14 bases, with 15 bases between. The CDR3 length is 11 residues.

This clone showed up just once. This chain uses TRBV5-4 with TRBJ2-7, with D possibly being TRBD2 (7 bases). Trimming took off 3 bases at V and 5 bases at J, with 18 bases between the two ends. Germline lookup yields CDR1 SGHNT and CDR2 YYREEE (reference sequence). The CDR3 is made up of 15 amino acids. In DNA, the CDR3 is TGTGCCAGCAGCTCCTGGGGGGGGCGGCGTGACGAGCAGTACTTC. As protein: CASSSWGGRRDEQYF.

V gene TRBV19 combines with J gene TRBJ1-2, with TRBD1 matching 8 bases. Losses at the gene ends were 7 bases for V and 7 bases for J; bases not matched to a gene: 8. CDR1 and CDR2 (germline): LNHDA, SQIVND (reference sequence). CDR3 size: 13 residues. Here the CDR3 reads CASMTQGVGGYTF. In DNA, the CDR3 is TGTGCCAGTATGACACAGGGGGTAGGTGGCTACACCTTC.